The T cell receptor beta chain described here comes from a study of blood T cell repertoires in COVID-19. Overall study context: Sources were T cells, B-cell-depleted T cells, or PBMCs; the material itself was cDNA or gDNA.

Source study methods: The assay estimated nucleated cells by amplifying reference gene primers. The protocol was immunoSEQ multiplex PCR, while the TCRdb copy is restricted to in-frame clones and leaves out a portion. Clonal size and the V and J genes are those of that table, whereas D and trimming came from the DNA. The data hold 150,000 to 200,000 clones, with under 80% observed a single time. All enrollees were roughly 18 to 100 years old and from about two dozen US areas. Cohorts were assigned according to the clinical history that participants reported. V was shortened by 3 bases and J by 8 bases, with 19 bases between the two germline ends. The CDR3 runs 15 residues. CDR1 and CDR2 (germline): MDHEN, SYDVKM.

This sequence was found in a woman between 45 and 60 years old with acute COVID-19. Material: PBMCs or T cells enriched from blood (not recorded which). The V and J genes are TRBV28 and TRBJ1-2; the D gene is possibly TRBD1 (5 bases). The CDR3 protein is CASSLSKGDNRGYTF. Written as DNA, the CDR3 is TGTGCCAGCAGTTTGTCTAAGGGCGATAACAGGGGCTACACCTTC.